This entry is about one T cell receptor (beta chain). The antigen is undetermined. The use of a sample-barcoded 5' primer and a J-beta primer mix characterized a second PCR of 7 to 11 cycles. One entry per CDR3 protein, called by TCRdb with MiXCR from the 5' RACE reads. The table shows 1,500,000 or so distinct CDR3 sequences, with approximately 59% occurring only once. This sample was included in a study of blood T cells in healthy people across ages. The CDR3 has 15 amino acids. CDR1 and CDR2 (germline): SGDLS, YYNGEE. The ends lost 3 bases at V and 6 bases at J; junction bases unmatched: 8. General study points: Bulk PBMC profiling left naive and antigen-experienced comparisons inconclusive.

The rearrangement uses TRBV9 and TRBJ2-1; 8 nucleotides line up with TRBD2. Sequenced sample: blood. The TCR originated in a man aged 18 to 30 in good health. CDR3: CASSASGGTSNEQFF. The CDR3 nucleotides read TGTGCCAGCAGCGCGAGTGGGGGGACTAGCAATGAGCAGTTCTTC.